These T cell receptor beta chains were read from a single sample in a study of T cells in Graves' hyperthyroidism and ophthalmopathy. MiXCR, applied by TCRdb to the multiplex PCR reads, yields one record per CDR3 protein. Of around 350,000 distinct CDR3 sequences listed, 17% are singletons. The sample comprised blood. These receptors were taken from a woman younger than 45 with Graves' hyperthyroidism that later progressed to Graves' ophthalmopathy. The CDR3 runs from the conserved cysteine through the conserved F or W. Fields, in order: CDR3 protein, CDR3 DNA, J gene, V gene, D gene, clone size. The D gene is left open where the match is weak. Expanded clones get a size class; other rows say once, few or many, or leave the size out.

CDR3 protein: CASSRTSGGIQYF
CDR3 DNA: TGTGCCAGCAGCCGCACGAGCGGGGGGATACAGTACTTC
J gene: TRBJ2-5
V gene: TRBV5-6
D gene: TRBD2
clone size: many

CDR3 protein: CASSLFNNEQFF
CDR3 DNA: TGTGCCAGCAGCTTGTTCAACAATGAGCAGTTCTTC
J gene: TRBJ2-1
V gene: TRBV7-2
D gene: NA
clone size: many

CDR3 protein: CASVTGESSYNEQFF
CDR3 DNA: TGTGCCAGCGTCACTGGGGAGAGCTCCTACAATGAGCAGTTCTTC
J gene: TRBJ2-1
V gene: TRBV12-3/TRBV12-4
D gene: NA
clone size: many

CDR3 protein: CSVLEGVEAFF
CDR3 DNA: TGCAGCGTTCTGGAGGGGGTTGAAGCTTTCTTT
J gene: TRBJ1-1
V gene: TRBV29-1
D gene: NA
clone size: NA

CDR3 protein: CAWAPGGDYGYTF
CDR3 DNA: TGTGCCTGGGCCCCAGGGGGCGACTATGGCTACACCTTC
J gene: TRBJ1-2
V gene: TRBV30
D gene: TRBD1
clone size: many

CDR3 protein: CASSESGTGELFF
CDR3 DNA: TGTGCCAGCAGTGAAAGTGGCACCGGGGAGCTGTTTTTT
J gene: TRBJ2-2
V gene: TRBV2
D gene: NA
clone size: many

CDR3 protein: CASSLAAGGFRENEKLFF
CDR3 DNA: TGTGCCAGCAGCTTAGCTGCTGGGGGGTTCAGAGAGAATGAAAAACTGTTTTTT
J gene: TRBJ1-4
V gene: TRBV7-9
D gene: NA
clone size: many

CDR3 protein: CASSFGGLRQGTSYEQYF
CDR3 DNA: TGTGCCAGCAGCTTTGGGGGACTACGGCAGGGGACCAGCTACGAGCAGTACTTC
J gene: TRBJ2-7
V gene: TRBV11-3
D gene: NA
clone size: NA

CDR3 protein: CASSHFQGSPYEQYF
CDR3 DNA: TGCGCCAGCAGCCACTTCCAGGGAAGCCCCTACGAGCAGTACTTC
J gene: TRBJ2-7
V gene: TRBV4-1
D gene: NA
clone size: NA

CDR3 protein: CSVELIASSSYNEQFF
CDR3 DNA: TGCAGCGTTGAACTTATAGCGTCGAGCTCCTACAATGAGCAGTTCTTC
J gene: TRBJ2-1
V gene: TRBV29-1
D gene: NA
clone size: few

CDR3 protein: CSVEGGDDSYNEQFF
CDR3 DNA: TGCAGCGTTGAGGGGGGGGATGACTCCTACAATGAGCAGTTCTTC
J gene: TRBJ2-1
V gene: TRBV29-1
D gene: TRBD2
clone size: few

CDR3 protein: CASSLAGIGANVLTF
CDR3 DNA: TGTGCCAGCAGCTTAGCCGGGATTGGGGCCAACGTCCTGACTTTC
J gene: TRBJ2-6
V gene: TRBV5-4
D gene: NA
clone size: few

CDR3 protein: CSVDPRVGETQYF
CDR3 DNA: TGCAGCGTTGACCCTAGGGTTGGAGAGACCCAGTACTTC
J gene: TRBJ2-5
V gene: TRBV29-1
D gene: NA
clone size: NA

CDR3 protein: CASSFAQAAGANVLTF
CDR3 DNA: TGTGCCAGCAGTTTTGCACAGGCCGCTGGGGCCAACGTCCTGACTTTC
J gene: TRBJ2-6
V gene: TRBV12-3/TRBV12-4
D gene: NA
clone size: many

CDR3 protein: CASSLSAGGAFNRGYTF
CDR3 DNA: TGTGCCAGCAGTTTATCCGCAGGGGGGGCCTTTAATCGGGGCTACACCTTC
J gene: TRBJ1-2
V gene: TRBV27
D gene: TRBD1
clone size: many

CDR3 protein: CASSPRGSGYTDTQYF
CDR3 DNA: TGTGCCAGCAGCCCCCGGGGTAGCGGGTACACAGATACGCAGTATTTT
J gene: TRBJ2-3
V gene: TRBV9
D gene: TRBD2
clone size: many